Reported below is one T cell receptor beta chain. Its antigen remains undetermined. It has no much larger one-base neighbor in the sample; base qualities were not kept. These data belong to a study of identical twins (dated by TCRdb to 2015 to 2016). For the study in its entirety: To test whether fetal clonotypes persist, this study deep-sequenced TCR alpha and beta repertoires from monozygotic twins, from unrelated adults of various ages, and from cord blood. To rule out contamination, the twin experiments were replicated at different times with different library preparation protocols. Summary of the overall study and its limitations: Because the same donors could not be followed over many years, conclusions were based on cross-sectional statistical analysis. Invariant T cells such as MAIT and iNKT could partly confound zero-insertion analyses, though diverse VJ usage argued against this for most clonotypes. Abundant cord blood beta clonotypes had fewer insertions, young adult naive repertoires showed a similar but weaker trend, and memory repertoires showed no such trend. Excess twin sharing in beta out-of-frame sequences was weaker because fewer shared sequences lowered the signal-to-noise ratio. In monozygotic twins, out-of-frame TCR alpha sharing was systematically underestimated by recombination models, although the models agreed with sharing between unrelated individuals. Out-of-frame TCR alpha sequences shared between twins showed an excess of low generation-probability sequences compared with coincidental sharing between unrelated individuals.

The library was prepared using 5' RACE. Instrument used: Illumina HiSeq 2000. Template switching introduced a universal primer binding site; the final cDNA contained a unique molecular identifier, enabling accurate counting of TCR cDNA molecules. First-strand cDNA for TCR alpha and beta chains was synthesized from specific primers in the conserved constant-segment region. To control for contamination, every cDNA library carried two barcodes: a SMART-Mk sample barcode plus Illumina barcodes. TruSeq adapter sequences and Illumina sample barcodes were added in two successive PCR steps. The TCR alpha and beta cDNA libraries were sequenced on the Illumina HiSeq platform using custom primers. As for the original processing: MiGEC processed the raw reads to extract unique molecular identifiers, while MiXCR was used to determine the CDR3 positions. Recombination models were inferred per individual with the repgenHMM and IGoR tools using an EM algorithm. The analysis of shared clonotypes was done with the tcR package in R, with sharing normalized by the product of cloneset sizes. To study raw recombination without the effects of thymic and clonal selection, out-of-frame nonproductive sequences were analyzed. TCRdb itself trimmed the public reads at Q25 with fastp, ran MiXCR and retained productive beta chains. CDR3 protein duplicates are merged, each entry listing the most common genes and DNA. The V and J calls reflect TCRdb's pipeline rather than the authors' work. This sample gives around 550,000 distinct CDR3 sequences in total; nearly 15% of them show up just once. The ten largest account for less than 0.5% of the sample.

Clipping removes 5 bases from V and 7 bases from J, with 4 as the unmatched junction base count. Reading from cysteine to phenylalanine, the CDR3 counts 13 amino acids. The retained sequence is limited to the CDR3, 39 bases, with the frame set at the first base. Every donor was a healthy Caucasian. Three pairs of female monozygotic twins, all aged 18 to 29 years, were included in the twin cohort. CD4+ and CD8+ T cell populations were isolated with positive isolation kits from Invitrogen. These records were also assigned to another study, of yellow fever vaccine responses in identical twins. As the second study states: According to the authors, the vaccine-induced T cell response in identical twins seemed to be partly convergent and partly specific to each individual. In identical twins, the study followed T cell clones that responded to the vaccine with precision.

The chain was built from TRBV12-3 or TRBV12-4 and TRBJ1-2; 10 bases in the middle match TRBD1. The clonotype originates from a woman between 18 and 29 years old in good health. Specimen: CD4+ T cells sorted from blood. The CDR3 protein sequence reads: CASSRQGAFGYTF. The nucleotides are TGTGCCAGCAGTAGACAGGGGGCTTTTGGCTACACCTTC.